The TCR beta chain described here comes from a study of OX40 agonist ivuxolimab in advanced cancers. Across the whole study: The patients received ivuxolimab by intravenous route every 2 weeks at 0.01 to 10 mg/kg. Partial responses were achieved by three patients, one with hepatocellular carcinoma and two with cutaneous melanoma. Findings and caveats of the study: The average count of expanded clones was higher among CD8+ T cells than among CD4+. Low levels of normalized T-cell clonal expansion also appeared in some nonresponders.

Assay used: immunoSEQ multiplex PCR; TCRdb lists only in-frame clones, some missing. The data hold about 79,000 clones, with roughly 84% observed a single time. As for this clone: Its specificity is unknown.

Germline V gene data show CDR1 as LGHNT and CDR2 as FRNRAP. Trimming at V came to 6 bases and at J to 3 bases, leaving 16 bases not matched to a gene. CDR3 size: 18 residues. This material consisted of CD4+ or CD8+ T cells sorted from blood, taken in a trial of the OX40 agonist ivuxolimab. This TCR was recovered from an adult with an advanced solid tumor such as melanoma, head and neck, liver or kidney cancer. The chain combines TRBV12-5 with TRBJ1-1; the match to TRBD1 covers 10 bases. The CDR3 nucleotides are TGTGCTAGTGGCTTAGGGGGGACAGGGGCTCAAGTCGACACTGAAGCTTTCTTT. Protein sequence: CASGLGGTGAQVDTEAFF.